These 14 T cell receptor beta chains share one sample of origin, sequenced in a study of Graves' ophthalmopathy and Graves' hyperthyroidism. Beta-chain TCR CDR3 regions were amplified from RNA transcripts. An opening RT-PCR round employed HTBI primers and preceded a second-round multiplex PCR. A single record per CDR3 protein comes from TCRdb applying MiXCR to the multiplex PCR reads. The table includes around 660,000 distinct CDR3 sequences, over 40% detected once. The sequenced sample was peripheral blood. The receptors shown here come from an adult man with Graves' ophthalmopathy.

The chain is built from TRBV10-3 and TRBJ1-2; 9 positions agree with TRBD1. The germline CDR1 and CDR2 sequences are ENHRY and SYGVKD. The CDR3 spans 15 residues. V lost 8 bases and J lost 12; bases outside the gene matches: 19. The CDR3 sequence is CAIPSQDEGQGFHTF. CDR3 nucleotide sequence: TGTGCCATCCCTAGCCAAGATGAGGGACAGGGTTTCCACACCTTC.

This clonotype was recorded many times. The chain links TRBV4-1 to TRBJ2-5; D not certain. The CDR3 is 13 residues long. V lost 1 base, J lost 2 bases, and 5 bases lay in between. In germline, CDR1 is MGHRA, CDR2 YSYEKL. CDR3 region: CASSQVVQETQYF. The DNA of the CDR3 is TGCGCCAGCAGCCAAGTGGTTCAAGAGACCCAGTACTTC.

The chain is built from TRBV6-6 and TRBJ2-7, with TRBD1 matching 8 bases. V lost 0 bases to trimming and J lost 8 bases; unmatched junction nucleotides: 6. The germline V gene has CDR1 MNHNY and CDR2 SVGAGI (reference sequence). This CDR3 region has 14 residues. This CDR3 reads CASSYSTPRGQQYF. As DNA, the CDR3 is TGTGCCAGCAGTTACTCGACTCCCAGGGGGCAGCAGTACTTC.

This chain uses TRBV12-3 or TRBV12-4 with TRBJ2-7, with 8 bases matching TRBD1. Matching the DNA end better, TRBJ2-1 makes the J call doubtful. CDR3 length: 14 amino acids. The CDR3 nucleotides read TGTGCCAGCAGTTTCGGACAGGGCGGAAGGGAGCAGTTCTTC. Translation gives CASSFGQGGREQFF.

This clonotype was seen at least ten times. The V and J genes are TRBV7-9 and TRBJ1-6, with D uncertain. The CDR3 loop spans 13 amino acids. The germline CDR1 and CDR2 sequences are SEHNR and FQNEAQ (reference sequence). Trimming left V 5 bases short and J 7 bases short, with 9 bases between. In DNA, the CDR3 is TGTGCCAGCAGCATCGGGCCAAATTCACCCCTCCACTTT. This translates into CASSIGPNSPLHF.

V usage is TRBV29-1 and J usage is TRBJ1-6; 7 positions match TRBD1. The CDR3 is 13 amino acids. Germline loops: CDR1 SQVTM, CDR2 ANQGSEA. V shed 7 bases, J shed 7 bases, and the junction held 7 bases outside the gene matches. CDR3 region: CSARQGWNSPLHF. The CDR3, as DNA: TGCAGCGCAAGACAGGGATGGAATTCACCCCTCCACTTT. Full variable domain (remainder filled in from reference TRBV29-1 and TRBJ1-6): SAVISQKPSRDICQRGTSLTIQCQVDSQVTMMFWYRQQPGQSLTLIATANQGSEATYESGFVIDKFPISRPNLTFSTLTVSNMSPEDSSIYLCSARQGWNSPLHFGNGTRLTVT.

The gene calls are TRBV19 and TRBJ1-4; D is possibly TRBD1 (5 bases). Per the germline V gene, CDR1 is LNHDA and CDR2 is SQIVND (reference sequence). The CDR3 is 15 amino acids. Between the trimmed V and J ends, which lost 4 bases and 10 bases, there was a span of 19 bases. The CDR3 spells CASSRASEGLRKLFF. The CDR3 DNA reads TGTGCCAGTAGTAGGGCTAGCGAGGGGCTTAGAAAACTGTTTTTT.

The chain has TRBV12-3 or TRBV12-4 and TRBJ2-7, with D perhaps TRBD2 (7 bases). The CDR3 totals 15 residues. Trimming shortened V by 6 bases and J by 7 bases, and 22 bases separated the two germline ends. Written as DNA, the CDR3 is TGTGCCAGCAGCCCCATGGGGGGGCCTAGGGGGGAGCAGTACTTC. Protein: CASSPMGGPRGEQYF.

In regard to this clonotype: At one end, the junction sequence differs from germline, possibly due to a read error. The J gene is TRBJ1-1, the V gene TRBV5-1, with D unclear. Germline V lookup: CDR1 SGHRS, CDR2 YFSETQ. This CDR3 has 15 residues. CDR3 residues: CASSPWSAMNTEAFF. The CDR3 DNA reads TGTGCCAGCAGCCCGTGGTCAGCTATGAACACTGAAGCTTTCTTT.

This CDR3 reads CASSQGLGVDEKLFF. The CDR3 region has the DNA TGTGCCAGCAGCCAAGGTTTAGGGGTGGACGAAAAACTGTTTTTT. This sequence joins TRBV14 and TRBJ1-4; TRBD1 might be the D (5 bases). Per the germline V gene, CDR1 is SGHDN and CDR2 is FVKESK. V lost 1 base and J 8 bases, leaving 14 bases between the germline ends. There are 15 residues in the CDR3.

CDR3 DNA: TGTGCCAGCAGCTTAGGGACAGGGGCGTCAGATACGCAGCATTTT. This gives the protein CASSLGTGASDTQHF. The genes are TRBV7-2 and TRBJ1-5, with 9 bases that match TRBD1. The CDR3 consists of 15 residues. Germline CDR1 reads SGHTA; CDR2 reads FQGNSA. Trimming took 1 base from V and 13 from J; bases not matched to a gene: 11. Together with reference TRBV7-2 and TRBJ1-5, the CDR3 gives the full variable domain: GAGVSQSPSNKVTEKGKDVELRCDPISGHTALYWYRQSLGQGLEFLIYFQGNSAPDKSGLPSDRFSAERTGGSVSTLTIQRTQQEDSAVYLCASSLGTGASDTQHFGDGTRLSIL.

A word on this clonotype: At one of its ends the junction is not consistent with the germline gene, which may arise from a read error. The chain carries TRBV10-2 and TRBJ1-4; TRBD1 might be the D (6 bases). The CDR3 spans 16 residues. CDR1 is WSHSY and CDR2 is SAAADI in the germline V gene. CDR3 residues: CASRDTNTGGNEKLFF. The CDR3 DNA reads TGTGCCAGTAGGGACACCAACACCGGGGGCAATGAAAAACTGTTTTTT.

The chain combines TRBV7-2 with TRBJ2-5; perhaps TRBD2 as D (6 bases). V lost 8 bases and J 4 bases, leaving 14 bases between the germline ends. From germline, CDR1 is SGHTA and CDR2 FQGNSA. The CDR3 length is 13 residues. CDR3 in DNA: TGTGCCAGCGACCTCGGCGGGGCAGAGACCCAGTACTTC. Its translation is CASDLGGAETQYF. The full variable domain, its missing parts supplied by reference TRBV7-2 and TRBJ2-5, is GAGVSQSPSNKVTEKGKDVELRCDPISGHTALYWYRQSLGQGLEFLIYFQGNSAPDKSGLPSDRFSAERTGGSVSTLTIQRTQQEDSAVYLCASDLGGAETQYFGPGTRLLVL.

In this sample, this clonotype turned up many times. The J gene is TRBJ2-2, the V gene TRBV2, with D tentatively TRBD1 (6 bases). This CDR3 comprises 14 residues. V dropped 3 bases and J dropped 6 bases, with 11 bases sitting between them. Germline CDR1 is SNHLY and CDR2 is FYNNEI. CDR3 nucleotide sequence: TGTGCCAGCAGTGAGGCAGGGGTGGCCGGGGAGCTGTTTTTT. Amino acids: CASSEAGVAGELFF.